These 5 T cell receptor beta chains share one sample of origin, sequenced in a study of cytomegalovirus exposure and HLA in healthy donors. It was with 60 Vbeta and 13 Jbeta primers that the PCR ran. Assay: immunoSEQ multiplex PCR; the TCRdb copy retains only in-frame clones and omits some. The sample carries about 150,000 clones, around 75% recorded once. Sequenced: PBMCs. These TCRs come from a human donor in good health.

The J gene is TRBJ2-7, the V gene TRBV5-6; D might be TRBD1 (6 bases). This CDR3 contains 14 residues. V lost 2 bases and J 3 bases, leaving 12 bases between the germline ends. CDR1 is SGHDT and CDR2 is YYEEEE in the germline V gene. CDR3 residues: CASSFTGPDYEQYF. In DNA form, the CDR3 reads TGTGCCAGCAGCTTCACAGGGCCAGACTACGAGCAGTACTTC.

This clone was counted a few times. The gene calls are TRBV5-4 and TRBJ1-3; D uncertain. The V gene lost 7 bases and the J gene lost 0 bases, with 11 bases spanning the gap. The CDR3 is 14 amino acids. Germline-derived CDR1 and CDR2 are SGHNT and YYREEE (reference sequence). The CDR3 region has the DNA TGTGCCAGCCGCCGGGTGGTCTCTGGAAACACCATATATTTT. This gives the protein CASRRVVSGNTIYF.

The chain uses TRBV15 and TRBJ2-6; the D gene is possibly TRBD2 (6 bases). CDR3 length: 14 amino acids. From germline, CDR1 is LNHNV and CDR2 YYDKDF (reference sequence). Trimming cost V 8 bases and J 0 bases, with 8 bases left between them. The DNA of the CDR3 is TGTGCCACCGATAGCGGCTCTGGGGCCAACGTCCTGACTTTC. This gives the protein CATDSGSGANVLTF.

V and J are TRBV28 and TRBJ2-1; TRBD2 matches at 9 bases. Trimming removed 5 bases from V and 7 bases from J; junction bases left unmatched: 15. CDR3 size: 17 residues. Germline CDR1 MDHEN, CDR2 SYDVKM. This chain's CDR3 is CASSPEGGRAAENEQFF. In DNA, the CDR3 is TGTGCCAGCAGTCCGGAGGGCGGGAGGGCGGCGGAGAATGAGCAGTTCTTC.

The rearrangement joins TRBV29-1 to TRBJ2-3, with 12 bases that match TRBD2. Germline V CDR1 and CDR2: SQVTM, ANQGSEA. V shed 5 bases and J 5 bases; nucleotides not matched to a gene: 5. CDR3 size: 14 residues. DNA for the CDR3: TGCAGCGTTCCTAGCGGGAGGGCCGGAGATACGCAGTATTTT. It encodes CSVPSGRAGDTQYF.